This TCR beta chain was captured by sequencing in a study of Tregs in tolerant kidney transplant recipients. Across the study: A 3-day belatacept mixed lymphocyte reaction, sometimes plus 5-day graft donor restimulation, preceded CD4+CD25+CD127- sorting.

Sequencing was performed with immunoSEQ multiplex PCR; in TCRdb, only in-frame clones are kept and a portion is missing. Of about 44,000 clones detected, 95% appear once; the ten largest clones hold about 0.36%. Note on this clone: No antigen is known for it.

This sequence originates from a human donor in good health. Input material: Tregs from blood cultured with allogeneic cells.

The CDR3 reads CASSSFREGNTGELFF. The CDR3 region has the DNA TGTGCCAGCAGCTCCTTCAGGGAAGGGAACACCGGGGAGCTGTTTTTT. The rearrangement links TRBV7-9 to TRBJ2-2; possibly TRBD1 for D (5 bases). V lost 4 bases, J lost 1 base, and 13 bases lay in between. The CDR3 consists of 16 residues. The germline gives CDR1 SEHNR, CDR2 FQNEAQ (reference sequence).